Listed here are 4 T cell receptor beta chains from one sample, sequenced in a study of CD8+ T cells in alopecia areata. The sample's treatment: oral pan-JAK inhibitor, 5-10 mg twice daily. Sequencing used cDNA as its template, made by extracting RNA and reverse transcribing it. TCRdb keeps only in-frame clones here, not all; method: immunoSEQ multiplex PCR. Counted here are 200,000 to 250,000 clones, around 65% occurring once; the ten biggest clones make up 3.5% to 5%. The sequencing here drew on CD4+ T cells sorted from blood, taken at week 4, from a patient treated with tofacitinib. The receptors shown here come from a human donor with alopecia areata.

The chain has TRBV4-2 and TRBJ2-3, with 11 nucleotides matching TRBD1. CDR3 size: 16 residues. The V gene end was trimmed by 1 base and the J gene end by 1 base; junction bases not matched to a gene: 1. Germline CDR1 and CDR2: LGHNA and YNFKEQ. Here the CDR3 DNA reads TGTGCCAGCAGCCAAGGGGGACAGGGGGGCACAGATACGCAGTATTTT. The encoded protein is CASSQGGQGGTDTQYF.

The CDR3: CASSEAREQFF. The CDR3 region has the DNA TGTGCCAGCAGTGAAGCCAGGGAGCAGTTCTTC. The chain employs TRBV6-1 and TRBJ2-1; D remains unclear. Germline CDR1 and CDR2: MNHNS and SASEGT. The CDR3 is made up of 11 amino acids. The ends were cut back, 0 bases at V and 10 bases at J, with 4 bases in the middle.

The sample holds a few counts of this clone. The J gene is TRBJ2-1, the V gene TRBV6-6, with 8 positions matching TRBD2. CDR1 and CDR2 (germline): MNHNY, SVGAGI (reference sequence). This CDR3 has 15 amino acids. V lost 6 bases and J lost 6; bases outside the gene matches: 10. The CDR3 sequence is CASSDPPGGFNEQFF. DNA for the CDR3: TGTGCCAGCAGCGACCCCCCGGGGGGGTTCAATGAGCAGTTCTTC.

This clone was observed a handful of times. The rearrangement links TRBV4-3 to TRBJ2-4; TRBD2 matches 8 bases. The junction had 6 bases not matched to a gene; V was cut back by 1 base and J by 1 base. The CDR3 has 17 amino acids. The germline CDR1 and CDR2 sequences are LGHNA and YSLEER. In DNA form, the CDR3 reads TGCGCCAGCAGCCAAGCGGCGGGGGGAGGGGCCAAAAACATTCAGTACTTC. This sequence encodes CASSQAAGGGAKNIQYF.